Below are 21 T cell receptor beta chains sequenced from a single sample in a study of blood T cell repertoires in COVID-19. Here immunoSEQ multiplex PCR was the method, and the copy in TCRdb shows in-frame clones only, minus some. Of 100,000 or so clones listed, about four fifths are singletons. The sequencing sample was made of peripheral blood. Every receptor here comes from a woman in her 70s with acute or convalescent COVID-19.

J is TRBJ1-4 and V is TRBV9, with a tentative D call TRBD1 (5 bases). V shed 4 bases and J shed 7 bases, with 14 bases lying between them. The CDR3 is 14 amino acids. Germline values: CDR1 SGDLS, CDR2 YYNGEE. For the CDR3, the DNA is TGTGCCAGCAGCCCCGACAGTCCTGGTGAAAAACTGTTTTTT. This encodes CASSPDSPGEKLFF.

This rearrangement joins TRBV18 to TRBJ1-4; D not resolved. CDR3 size: 16 residues. Germline CDR1 is KGHSH and CDR2 is LQKENI. Between the trimmed V and J ends, which lost 0 bases and 8 bases, there was a span of 16 bases. The CDR3 protein is CASSPPGAGIGEKLFF. CDR3 bases: TGTGCCAGCTCACCACCGGGCGCGGGGATCGGGGAAAAACTGTTTTTT. The variable domain in full, with the rest retrieved from reference TRBV18 and TRBJ1-4, is NAGVMQNPRHLVRRRGQEARLRCSPMKGHSHVYWYRQLPEEGLKFMVYLQKENIIDESGMPKERFSAEFPKEGPSILRIQQVVRGDSAAYFCASSPPGAGIGEKLFFGSGTQLSVL.

V gene TRBV29-1 combines with J gene TRBJ1-1; maybe TRBD1 (5 bases). The germline CDR1 and CDR2 sequences are SQVTM and ANQGSEA. V lost 7 bases to trimming and J lost 1 base, with 10 bases between them. This CDR3 comprises 12 residues. CDR3 DNA sequence: TGCAGCGGATATCAGGGGAACACTGAAGCTTTCTTT. It specifies CSGYQGNTEAFF.

The CDR3 spells CASSEAHGVGGGFNQPQHF. The CDR3 nucleotides are TGTGCCAGCAGTGAAGCGCATGGAGTAGGAGGGGGCTTCAATCAGCCCCAGCATTTT. V gene TRBV2 combines with J gene TRBJ1-5; 7 bases align to TRBD1. CDR1 is SNHLY and CDR2 is FYNNEI in the germline V gene. Losses at the gene ends were 0 bases for V and 3 bases for J; bases not matched to a gene: 14. This CDR3 region has 19 residues.

This chain links TRBV28 with TRBJ1-3; maybe TRBD1 (5 bases). CDR1 is MDHEN and CDR2 is SYDVKM in the germline V gene. The ends were cut back, 6 bases at V and 0 bases at J, with 15 bases in the middle. CDR3 length: 16 amino acids. CDR3 nucleotides: TGTGCCAGCAGCACATGGACATTCAACTCTGGAAACACCATATATTTT. It specifies CASSTWTFNSGNTIYF.

J is TRBJ2-7 and V is TRBV4-1; unclear D gene. V dropped 0 bases and J dropped 4 bases, with 7 bases sitting between them. This CDR3 spans 13 amino acids. CDR1 MGHRA and CDR2 YSYEKL come from the germline V gene. In DNA form, the CDR3 reads TGCGCCAGCAGCCAAGATTACTCGTACGAGCAGTACTTC. Its protein is CASSQDYSYEQYF.

The V call is TRBV24-1, the J call TRBJ2-3; TRBD2 matches at 8 bases. J lost 5 bases, V lost 4 bases, and 7 bases had no gene match. The CDR3 consists of 15 residues. Germline V gene lookup returns CDR1 KGHDR and CDR2 SFDVKD. CDR3: CATSDRTSNQDTQYF. As DNA, the CDR3 is TGTGCCACCAGTGACAGGACTAGCAATCAAGATACGCAGTATTTT.

The chain carries TRBV28 and TRBJ2-7; 8 nucleotides agree with TRBD1. The CDR3 runs to 16 residues. Germline lookup yields CDR1 MDHEN and CDR2 SYDVKM. V gave up 6 bases and J gave up 0 bases; unmatched junction bases: 10. The CDR3 DNA follows: TGTGCCAGCAGCAACAGTAGACAGGGGCTCTCCTACGAGCAGTACTTC. Protein product: CASSNSRQGLSYEQYF.

The V call is TRBV9, the J call TRBJ2-7; 8 bases align to TRBD2. Germline V CDR1 and CDR2: SGDLS, YYNGEE. The CDR3 contains 14 residues. Germline trimming cut 3 bases from V and 3 bases from J; bases unmatched to any gene: 5. The CDR3 loop is CASSAAAGGYEQYF. The CDR3 DNA reads as TGTGCCAGCAGCGCAGCGGCGGGGGGCTACGAGCAGTACTTC.

The chain employs TRBV11-3 and TRBJ2-1; tentative D call: TRBD2 (6 bases). V was pared by 5 bases and J by 2 bases, with 16 bases between. Germline V gene sequence: CDR1 SGHNT, CDR2 YENEEA. This CDR3 is built from 16 residues. CDR3 residues: CASSPGRRDTYNEQFF. CDR3 DNA: TGTGCCAGCAGCCCCGGCCGGAGGGATACCTACAATGAGCAGTTCTTC.

The rearrangement links TRBV7-4 to TRBJ2-7; D is unresolved. Germline V gene lookup returns CDR1 SGHVT and CDR2 SQSDAQ. This CDR3 region has 14 residues. Trimming cost V 2 bases and J 5 bases, with 13 bases left between them. The CDR3 bases are TGTGCCAGCAGCTTAAAGTACGAGATCGACGAGCAGTACTTC. This translates into CASSLKYEIDEQYF.

The CDR3 DNA sequence: TGCGCCAGCAGCCAGAGCCCTCTGGAGGGTCCTTACTCTGGAAACACCATATATTTT. It is translated as CASSQSPLEGPYSGNTIYF. The rearrangement links TRBV4-1 to TRBJ1-3; unclear D gene. V was trimmed by 3 bases and J by 0 bases, leaving 21 bases between them. This CDR3 has 19 amino acids. CDR1 and CDR2 (germline): MGHRA, YSYEKL.

The genes are TRBV7-9 and TRBJ2-3, with D tentatively TRBD2 (6 bases). The CDR3 contains 16 residues. Trimming took 5 bases from V and 5 from J, leaving 20 bases between them. CDR1 and CDR2 (germline): SEHNR, FQNEAQ (reference sequence). CDR3 DNA: TGTGCCAGCAGCCCTCGTCGTGGTGGAGGGAAAGATACGCAGTATTTT. This encodes CASSPRRGGGKDTQYF.

The genes are TRBV6-2 or TRBV6-3 and TRBJ2-4; 12 positions match TRBD2. This CDR3 spans 17 amino acids. The germline V gene has CDR1 MNHEY and CDR2 SVGEGT. Germline trimming cut 2 bases from V and 5 bases from J; bases unmatched to any gene: 7. The CDR3 DNA reads TGTGCCAGCAGTTACCCCCGGACTAGCGGGGATCAAAACATTCAGTACTTC. Its translation is CASSYPRTSGDQNIQYF.

Only one count was recorded for this clone. The J gene is TRBJ1-3, the V gene TRBV6-5, with TRBD1 matching over 7 bases. The CDR3 runs 15 residues. After removal of 2 bases from V and 2 bases from J, the junction contained 3 bases not matched to a gene. Germline CDR1 is MNHEY and CDR2 is SVGAGI. In nucleotides, the CDR3 is TGTGCCAGCAGTTACAATGGACAGGCTGGAAACACCATATATTTT. Amino acid sequence: CASSYNGQAGNTIYF.

The chain links TRBV5-4 to TRBJ2-3; the D gene is possibly TRBD2 (5 bases). Germline CDR1 is SGHNT and CDR2 is YYREEE (reference sequence). Between the trimmed V and J ends, which lost 4 bases and 6 bases, there was a span of 9 bases. This CDR3 comprises 12 residues. For the CDR3, the DNA is TGTGCCAGCAGCGGGGTAGCGGATACGCAGTATTTT. Translating it yields CASSGVADTQYF.

The chain joins TRBV7-2 to TRBJ2-7; 11 bases are shared with TRBD2. With 3 bases clipped from V and 2 bases from J, the junction kept 3 bases outside the gene matches. Germline V gene sequence: CDR1 SGHTA, CDR2 FQGNSA. The CDR3 sequence is 15 residues long. CDR3 residues: CASSLGLAEAYEQYF. The CDR3 nucleotides read TGTGCCAGCAGCTTGGGACTAGCGGAAGCCTACGAGCAGTACTTC.

This chain uses TRBV30 with TRBJ1-3; 7 bases agree with TRBD1. CDR3 length equals 15 residues. Germline V gene sequence: CDR1 GTSNPN, CDR2 SVGIG (reference sequence). The trim removed 2 bases at V and 4 bases at J, leaving 8 bases unmatched. CDR3 sequence: CAWSPTTGKGNTIYF. The CDR3 DNA reads TGTGCCTGGAGTCCAACGACAGGGAAGGGAAACACCATATATTTT. The full variable domain, completed using reference TRBV30 and TRBJ1-3, is SQTIHQWPATLVQPVGSPLSLECTVEGTSNPNLYWYRQAAGRGLQLLFYSVGIGQISSEVPQNLSASRPQDRQFILSSKKLLLSDSGFYLCAWSPTTGKGNTIYFGEGSWLTVV.

The chain recombines TRBV6-1 with TRBJ2-1; a weak D match, TRBD2 (6 bases). V shed 0 bases and J shed 8 bases, with 20 bases lying between them. The CDR3 contains 17 residues. The germline CDR1 and CDR2 sequences are MNHNS and SASEGT. The CDR3 region is CASSEARGGGNEDEQFF. CDR3 sequence (DNA): TGTGCCAGCAGTGAAGCCCGGGGCGGCGGGAATGAAGATGAGCAGTTCTTC.

The chain combines TRBV27 with TRBJ2-3, with 8 bases lining up with TRBD2. J was trimmed by 5 bases and V by 4 bases; bases with no gene match: 8. The CDR3 sequence is 15 residues long. CDR1 and CDR2 from the germline V gene are MNHEY and SMNVEV (reference sequence). DNA of the CDR3: TGTGCCAGCAGTTCCCAAGCGGGAGTAGGAGATACGCAGTATTTT. This sequence encodes CASSSQAGVGDTQYF.

The chain combines TRBV19 with TRBJ1-4; no definite D call. Germline-derived CDR1 and CDR2 are LNHDA and SQIVND (reference sequence). The V gene lost 3 bases and the J gene lost 6 bases, with 14 bases spanning the gap. There are 15 residues in the CDR3. Written as DNA, the CDR3 is TGTGCCAGTAGTATCCACAACGGCGCGGATGAAAAACTGTTTTTT. As protein: CASSIHNGADEKLFF.